This T cell receptor beta chain was identified in a study of identical twins. Study findings and constraints: Recombination models fit unrelated individuals' TCR alpha sharing but underestimated twins'. Cord blood beta clonotypes present at high abundance carried fewer insertions; no such pattern appeared in memory repertoires.

This clonotype was counted at least ten times. The antigen remains undetermined. In TCRdb, the 5' RACE reads were re-called with MiXCR into one record per CDR3 protein. The sample holds some 1,600,000 distinct CDR3 sequences, around a third seen once. Trimming removed 2 bases from V and 0 bases from J, with 11 bases in between. Germline V gene lookup returns CDR1 SGHRS and CDR2 YFSETQ. The CDR3 consists of 15 residues. This chain joins TRBV5-1 and TRBJ1-2; D not resolved. The TCR comes from a newborn girl in good health. The source material was cord blood. This CDR3 is CASSFFGEANYGYTF. The DNA of the CDR3 is TGCGCCAGCAGCTTTTTTGGGGAAGCTAACTATGGCTACACCTTC.